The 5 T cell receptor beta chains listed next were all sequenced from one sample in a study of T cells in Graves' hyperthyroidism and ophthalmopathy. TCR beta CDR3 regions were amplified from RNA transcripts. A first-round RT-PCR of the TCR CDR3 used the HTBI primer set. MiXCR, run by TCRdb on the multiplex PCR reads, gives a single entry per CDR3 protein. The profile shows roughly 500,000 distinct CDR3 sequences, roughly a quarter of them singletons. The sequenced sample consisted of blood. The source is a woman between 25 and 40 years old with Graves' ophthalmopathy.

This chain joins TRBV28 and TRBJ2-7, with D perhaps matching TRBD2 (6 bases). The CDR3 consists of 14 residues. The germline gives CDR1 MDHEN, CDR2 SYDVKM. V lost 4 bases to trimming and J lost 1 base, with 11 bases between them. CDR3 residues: CASSSPRESYEQYF. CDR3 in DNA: TGTGCCAGCAGTTCCCCCCGGGAGTCCTACGAGCAGTACTTC.

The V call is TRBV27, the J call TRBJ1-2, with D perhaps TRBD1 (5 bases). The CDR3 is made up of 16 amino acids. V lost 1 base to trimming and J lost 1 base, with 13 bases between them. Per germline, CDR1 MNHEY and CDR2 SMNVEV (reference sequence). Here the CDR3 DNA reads TGTGCCAGCAGTTTATATGGGGACGGATTTAACTATGGCTACACCTTC. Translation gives CASSLYGDGFNYGYTF.

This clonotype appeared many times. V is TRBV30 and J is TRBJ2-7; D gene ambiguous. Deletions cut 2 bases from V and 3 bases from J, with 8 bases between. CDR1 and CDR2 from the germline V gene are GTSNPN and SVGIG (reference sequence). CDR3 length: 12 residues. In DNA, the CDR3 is TGTGCCTGGAGTTCCGAGGTCTACGAGCAGTACTTC. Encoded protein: CAWSSEVYEQYF.

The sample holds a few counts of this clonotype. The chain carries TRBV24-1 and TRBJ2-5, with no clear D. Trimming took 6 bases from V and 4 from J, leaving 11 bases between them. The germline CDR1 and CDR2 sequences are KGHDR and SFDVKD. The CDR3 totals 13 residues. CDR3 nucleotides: TGTGCCACCAGTAAAGGCGAGTTAGAGACCCAGTACTTC. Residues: CATSKGELETQYF.

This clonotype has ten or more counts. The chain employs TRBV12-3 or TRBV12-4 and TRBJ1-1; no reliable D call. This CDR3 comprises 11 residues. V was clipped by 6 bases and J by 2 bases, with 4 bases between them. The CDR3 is CASRSNTEAFF. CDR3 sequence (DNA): TGTGCCAGCAGAAGCAACACTGAAGCTTTCTTT.